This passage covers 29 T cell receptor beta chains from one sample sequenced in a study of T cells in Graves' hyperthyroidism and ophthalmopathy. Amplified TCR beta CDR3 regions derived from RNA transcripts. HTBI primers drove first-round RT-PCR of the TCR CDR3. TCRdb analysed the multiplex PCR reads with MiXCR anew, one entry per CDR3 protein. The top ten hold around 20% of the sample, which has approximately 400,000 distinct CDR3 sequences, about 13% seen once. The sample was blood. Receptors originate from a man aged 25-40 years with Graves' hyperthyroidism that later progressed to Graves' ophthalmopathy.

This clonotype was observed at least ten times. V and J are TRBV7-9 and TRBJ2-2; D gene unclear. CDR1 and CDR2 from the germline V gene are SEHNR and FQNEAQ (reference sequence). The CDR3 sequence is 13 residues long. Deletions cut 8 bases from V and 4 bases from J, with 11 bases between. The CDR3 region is CASRPSGTGELFF. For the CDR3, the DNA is TGTGCCAGCCGACCCTCCGGCACCGGGGAGCTGTTTTTT.

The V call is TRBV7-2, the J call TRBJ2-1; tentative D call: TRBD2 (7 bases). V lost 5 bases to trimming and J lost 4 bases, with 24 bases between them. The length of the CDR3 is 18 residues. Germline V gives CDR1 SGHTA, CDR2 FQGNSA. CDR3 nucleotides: TGTGCCAGCAGCGTATATTGGGACACGGGGGGACTATACAATGAGCAGTTCTTC. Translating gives CASSVYWDTGGLYNEQFF. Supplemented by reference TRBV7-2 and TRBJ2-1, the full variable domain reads GAGVSQSPSNKVTEKGKDVELRCDPISGHTALYWYRQSLGQGLEFLIYFQGNSAPDKSGLPSDRFSAERTGGSVSTLTIQRTQQEDSAVYLCASSVYWDTGGLYNEQFFGPGTRLTVL.

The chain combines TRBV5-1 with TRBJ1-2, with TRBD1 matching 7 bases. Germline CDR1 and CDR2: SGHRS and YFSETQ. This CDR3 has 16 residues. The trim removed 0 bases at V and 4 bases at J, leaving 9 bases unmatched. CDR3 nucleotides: TGCGCCAGCAGCTTGGAATGGGACAGCTATCTCTATGGCTACACCTTC. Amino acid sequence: CASSLEWDSYLYGYTF. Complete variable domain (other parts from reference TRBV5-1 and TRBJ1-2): KAGVTQTPRYLIKTRGQQVTLSCSPISGHRSVSWYQQTPGQGLQFLFEYFSETQRNKGNFPGRFSGRQFSNSRSEMNVSTLELGDSALYLCASSLEWDSYLYGYTFGSGTRLTVV.

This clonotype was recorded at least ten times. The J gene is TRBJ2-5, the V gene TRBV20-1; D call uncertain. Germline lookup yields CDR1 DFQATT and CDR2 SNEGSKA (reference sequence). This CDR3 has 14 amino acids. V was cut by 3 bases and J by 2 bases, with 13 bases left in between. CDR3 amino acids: CSASKGRPQETQYF. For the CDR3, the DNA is TGCAGTGCTAGTAAGGGCAGACCACAAGAGACCCAGTACTTC.

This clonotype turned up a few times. The CDR3 protein is CASSEKRADLYEQYF. CDR3 nucleotide sequence: TGTGCCAGCAGTGAAAAAAGGGCAGACCTCTACGAGCAGTACTTC. The rearrangement joins TRBV6-1 to TRBJ2-7; D remains unclear. Per germline, CDR1 MNHNS and CDR2 SASEGT. This CDR3 has 15 amino acids. V lost 2 bases, J lost 3 bases, and 14 bases lay in between.

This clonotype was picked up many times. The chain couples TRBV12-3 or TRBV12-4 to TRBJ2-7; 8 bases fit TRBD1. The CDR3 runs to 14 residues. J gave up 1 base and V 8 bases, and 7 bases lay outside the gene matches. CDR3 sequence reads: CASSLRDRSYEQYF. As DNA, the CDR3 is TGTGCCAGCTCCCTACGGGACAGGTCCTACGAGCAGTACTTC.

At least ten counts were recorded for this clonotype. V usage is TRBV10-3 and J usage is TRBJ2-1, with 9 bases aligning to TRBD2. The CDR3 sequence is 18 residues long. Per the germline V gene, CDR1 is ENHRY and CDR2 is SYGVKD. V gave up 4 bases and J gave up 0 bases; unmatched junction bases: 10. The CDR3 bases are TGTGCCATCAGTGGAAATAGCGGGGGCCGAAGCTCCTACAATGAGCAGTTCTTC. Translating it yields CAISGNSGGRSSYNEQFF.

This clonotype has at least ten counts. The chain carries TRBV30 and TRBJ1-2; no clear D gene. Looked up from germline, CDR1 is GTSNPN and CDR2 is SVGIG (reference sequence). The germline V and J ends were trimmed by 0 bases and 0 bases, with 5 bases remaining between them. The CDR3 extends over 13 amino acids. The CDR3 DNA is TGTGCCTGGAGTGTTGAAGCTAACTATGGCTACACCTTC. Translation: CAWSVEANYGYTF. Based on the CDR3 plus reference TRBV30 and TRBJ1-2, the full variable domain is SQTIHQWPATLVQPVGSPLSLECTVEGTSNPNLYWYRQAAGRGLQLLFYSVGIGQISSEVPQNLSASRPQDRQFILSSKKLLLSDSGFYLCAWSVEANYGYTFGSGTRLTVV.

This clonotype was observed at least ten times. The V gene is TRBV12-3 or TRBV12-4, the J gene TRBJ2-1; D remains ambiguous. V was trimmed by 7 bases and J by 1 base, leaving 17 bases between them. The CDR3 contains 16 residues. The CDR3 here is CASTHIGIGSYNEQFF. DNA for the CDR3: TGTGCCAGCACTCACATCGGTATTGGGTCCTACAATGAGCAGTTCTTC.

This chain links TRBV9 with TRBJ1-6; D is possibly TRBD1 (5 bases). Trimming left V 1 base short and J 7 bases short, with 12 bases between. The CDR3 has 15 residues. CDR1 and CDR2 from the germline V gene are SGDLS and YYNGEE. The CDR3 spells CASSVTGFLNSPLHF. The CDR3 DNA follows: TGTGCCAGCAGCGTAACAGGATTTCTCAATTCACCCCTCCACTTT.

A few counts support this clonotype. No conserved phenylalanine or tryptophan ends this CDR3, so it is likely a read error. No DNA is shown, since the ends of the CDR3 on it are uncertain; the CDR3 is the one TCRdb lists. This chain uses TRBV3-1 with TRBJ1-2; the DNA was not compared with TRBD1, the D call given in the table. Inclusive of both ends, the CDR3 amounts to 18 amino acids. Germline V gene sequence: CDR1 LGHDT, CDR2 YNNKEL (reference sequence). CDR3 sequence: CASSHSALRDRADYGYTV.

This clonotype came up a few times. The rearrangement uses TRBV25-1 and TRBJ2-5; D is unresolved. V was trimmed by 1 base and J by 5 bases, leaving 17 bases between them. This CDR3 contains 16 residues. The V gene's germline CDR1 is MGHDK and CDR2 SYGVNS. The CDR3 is CASSELGSRSQETQYF. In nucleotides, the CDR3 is TGTGCCAGCAGTGAATTAGGCAGCCGTTCCCAGGAGACCCAGTACTTC.

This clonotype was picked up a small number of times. The CDR3 bases are TGTGCCAGCAGCCCTCAGGACGGTAGGAGCTATGGCTACACCTTC. This sequence encodes CASSPQDGRSYGYTF. This chain joins TRBV7-9 and TRBJ1-2; D gene uncertain. Trimming removed 5 bases at V and 4 bases at J, with 17 bases between. Germline values: CDR1 SEHNR, CDR2 FQNEAQ (reference sequence). CDR3 size: 15 residues.

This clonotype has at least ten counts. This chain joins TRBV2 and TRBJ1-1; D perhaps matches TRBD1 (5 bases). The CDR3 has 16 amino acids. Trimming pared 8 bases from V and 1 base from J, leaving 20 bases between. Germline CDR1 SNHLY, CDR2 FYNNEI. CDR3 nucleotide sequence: TGTGCCAGCCTTTGGGGGTCCTTCGAGAGGAACACTGAAGCTTTCTTT. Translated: CASLWGSFERNTEAFF.

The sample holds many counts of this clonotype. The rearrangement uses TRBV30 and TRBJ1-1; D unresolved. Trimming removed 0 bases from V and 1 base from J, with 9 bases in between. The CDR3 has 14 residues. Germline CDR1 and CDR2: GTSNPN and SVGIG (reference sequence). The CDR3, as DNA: TGTGCCTGGAGTGTGGAACTCCCGAACACTGAAGCTTTCTTT. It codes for CAWSVELPNTEAFF.

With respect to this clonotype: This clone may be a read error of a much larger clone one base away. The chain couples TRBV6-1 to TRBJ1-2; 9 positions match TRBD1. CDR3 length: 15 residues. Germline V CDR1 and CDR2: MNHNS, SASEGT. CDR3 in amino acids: CASSEAGTGNYGCTF. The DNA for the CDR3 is TGTGCCAGCAGTGAAGCCGGGACAGGGAATTATGGCTGCACCTTC.

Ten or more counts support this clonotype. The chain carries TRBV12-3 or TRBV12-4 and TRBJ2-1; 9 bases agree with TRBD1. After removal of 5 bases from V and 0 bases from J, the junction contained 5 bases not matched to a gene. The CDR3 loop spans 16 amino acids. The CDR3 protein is CASSNRGRGSYNEQFF. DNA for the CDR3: TGTGCCAGCAGTAACAGGGGGCGGGGCTCCTACAATGAGCAGTTCTTC.

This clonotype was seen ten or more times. The CDR3 sequence: CASSHRTSGTDTQYF. The DNA of the CDR3 is TGTGCCAGCAGCCATCGGACTAGCGGCACAGATACGCAGTATTTT. The chain carries TRBV11-2 and TRBJ2-3; 9 bases agree with TRBD2. Germline CDR1 and CDR2: SGHAT and FQNNGV. The CDR3 runs 15 residues. The V segment lost 5 bases and the J segment 1 base; nucleotides outside the gene matches: 4.

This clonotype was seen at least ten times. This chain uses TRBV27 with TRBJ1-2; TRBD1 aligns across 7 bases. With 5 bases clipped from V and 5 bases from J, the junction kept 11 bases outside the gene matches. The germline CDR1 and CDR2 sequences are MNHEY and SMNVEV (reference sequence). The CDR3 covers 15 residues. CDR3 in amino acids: CASSPRTGYAYGYTF. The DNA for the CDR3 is TGTGCCAGCAGTCCGCGGACAGGTTACGCTTATGGCTACACCTTC.

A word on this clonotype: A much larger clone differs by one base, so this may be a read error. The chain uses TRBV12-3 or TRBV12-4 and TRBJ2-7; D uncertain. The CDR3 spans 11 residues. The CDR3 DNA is TGTGCCGGCAGTTTCTATAACGAGCAGTACTTC. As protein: CAGSFYNEQYF.

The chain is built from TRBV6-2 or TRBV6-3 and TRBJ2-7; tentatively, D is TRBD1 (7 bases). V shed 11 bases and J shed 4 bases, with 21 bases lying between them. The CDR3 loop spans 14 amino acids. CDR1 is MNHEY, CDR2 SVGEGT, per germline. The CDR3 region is CAGIETGRRYEQYF. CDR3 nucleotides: TGTGCCGGCATCGAGACAGGGAGGCGATACGAGCAGTACTTC.

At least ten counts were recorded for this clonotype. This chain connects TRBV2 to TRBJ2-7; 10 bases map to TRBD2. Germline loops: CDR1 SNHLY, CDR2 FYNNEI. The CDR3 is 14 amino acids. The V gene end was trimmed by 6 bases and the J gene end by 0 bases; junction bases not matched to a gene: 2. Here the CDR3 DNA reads TGTGCCAGCAGAATAGCGGGGGGCTCCTACGAGCAGTACTTC. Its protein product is CASRIAGGSYEQYF.

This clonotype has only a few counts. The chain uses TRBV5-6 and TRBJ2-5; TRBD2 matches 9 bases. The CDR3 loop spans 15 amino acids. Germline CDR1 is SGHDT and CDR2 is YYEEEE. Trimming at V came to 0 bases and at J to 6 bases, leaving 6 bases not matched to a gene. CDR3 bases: TGTGCCAGCAGCTTGGTGGTAGCGGGGGTAAAGACCCAGTACTTC. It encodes CASSLVVAGVKTQYF.

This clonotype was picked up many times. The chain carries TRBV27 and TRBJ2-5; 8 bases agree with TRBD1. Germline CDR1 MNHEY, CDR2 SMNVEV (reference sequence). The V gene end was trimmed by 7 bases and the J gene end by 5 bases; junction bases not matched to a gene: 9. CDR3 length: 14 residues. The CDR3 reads CASKGQGEPETQYF. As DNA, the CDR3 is TGTGCCAGCAAAGGACAGGGAGAACCGGAGACCCAGTACTTC.

CDR3 coding DNA: TGTGCCAGCAGCTACCAGGGACAGGGGCTAATAGGGCCCCAGCATTTT. Translating it yields CASSYQGQGLIGPQHF. The V and J genes are TRBV6-2 or TRBV6-3 and TRBJ1-5; 10 positions agree with TRBD1. V dropped 6 bases and J dropped 9; count of bases not matched to a gene: 14. Germline CDR1 reads MNHEY; CDR2 reads SVGEGT. This CDR3 comprises 16 residues.

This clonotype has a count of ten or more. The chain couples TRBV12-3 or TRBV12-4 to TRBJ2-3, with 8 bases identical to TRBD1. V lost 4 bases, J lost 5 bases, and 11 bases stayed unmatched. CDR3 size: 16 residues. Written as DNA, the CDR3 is TGTGCCAGCAGTTCCTACAGGGGGATGGCACAAGATACGCAGTATTTT. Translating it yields CASSSYRGMAQDTQYF.

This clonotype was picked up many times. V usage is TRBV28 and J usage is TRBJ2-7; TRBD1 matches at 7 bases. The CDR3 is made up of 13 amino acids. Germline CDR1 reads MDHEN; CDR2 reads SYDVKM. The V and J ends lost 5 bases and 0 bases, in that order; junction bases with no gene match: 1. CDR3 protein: CASSGDSSYEQYF. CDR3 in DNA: TGTGCCAGCAGTGGGGACAGCTCCTACGAGCAGTACTTC.

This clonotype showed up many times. The CDR3 loop reads CSARGVQGYSPLHF. As DNA, the CDR3 is TGCAGTGCTAGAGGCGTACAGGGGTATTCACCCCTCCACTTT. This sequence joins TRBV20-1 and TRBJ1-6, with 7 nucleotides matching TRBD1. The germline gives CDR1 DFQATT, CDR2 SNEGSKA (reference sequence). This CDR3 has 14 amino acids. Trimming removed 1 base from V and 8 bases from J; junction bases left unmatched: 5.

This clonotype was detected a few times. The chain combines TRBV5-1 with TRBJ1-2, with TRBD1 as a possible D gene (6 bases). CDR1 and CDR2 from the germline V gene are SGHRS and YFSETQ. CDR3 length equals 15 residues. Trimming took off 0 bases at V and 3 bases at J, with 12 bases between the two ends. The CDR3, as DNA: TGCGCCAGCAGCTTGGATCCGGGGGCCGACTATGGCTACACCTTC. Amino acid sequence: CASSLDPGADYGYTF.